Following are 10 T cell receptor beta chains from one sample sequenced in a study of T-cell reconstitution after alpha-beta-depleted transplantation in children. Points from the study as a whole: T-cell numbers and diversity, one year after transplant, stemmed largely from T cells that were newly produced.

During its preparation, the TCRbeta library received unique molecular identifiers. In TCRdb, the PCR reads were re-called with MiXCR into one record per CDR3 protein. The table records some 300,000 distinct CDR3 sequences, about 7.3% of them present only once. What these receptors recognize is not known. This sample comprised peripheral blood, obtained 360 days after TCRalphabeta/CD19-depleted stem cell transplant. The receptors originated from a female patient aged 2-9 years who had a stem cell transplant for Fanconi anemia, so the T cells may come from the graft donor.

This clonotype has at least ten counts. The J gene is TRBJ2-3, the V gene TRBV4-2; D ambiguous. Germline V gene sequence: CDR1 LGHNA, CDR2 YNFKEQ. This CDR3 has 17 residues. V lost 0 bases and J lost 0, with 13 bases in between. CDR3 DNA sequence: TGTGCCAGCAGCCAAGATCCACATCACTCAAGCACAGATACGCAGTATTTT. It is translated as CASSQDPHHSSTDTQYF.

This clonotype was detected ten times or more. The chain couples TRBV6-1 to TRBJ2-1; perhaps TRBD1 as D (6 bases). The CDR3 totals 14 residues. CDR1 is MNHNS and CDR2 is SASEGT in the germline V gene. Trimming shortened V by 5 bases and J by 9 bases, and 17 bases separated the two germline ends. CDR3 region: CASSHPGQWSEQFF. The CDR3, as DNA: TGTGCCAGCAGTCATCCAGGACAGTGGAGTGAGCAGTTCTTC.

This clonotype has a count of ten or more. This chain links TRBV7-8 with TRBJ2-3, with D possibly matching TRBD2 (5 bases). The CDR3 consists of 14 residues. Deletions cut 1 base from V and 5 bases from J, with 10 bases between. The germline gives CDR1 SGHVS, CDR2 FQNEAQ. The CDR3 sequence: CASSLGWSGDTQYF. For the CDR3, the DNA is TGTGCCAGCAGCTTAGGGTGGAGCGGAGATACGCAGTATTTT. Full variable domain (rest looked up from reference TRBV7-8 and TRBJ2-3): GAGVSQSPRYKVAKRGQDVALRCDPISGHVSLFWYQQALGQGPEFLTYFQNEAQLDKSGLPSDRFFAERPEGSVSTLKIQRTQQEDSAVYLCASSLGWSGDTQYFGPGTRLTVL.

This clonotype has just a few counts. The chain combines TRBV7-3 with TRBJ1-5; D possibly corresponds to TRBD1 (6 bases). CDR1 and CDR2 (germline): SGHTA, FQGTGA. Trimming took 4 bases from V and 7 from J, leaving 20 bases between them. The length of the CDR3 is 16 residues. CDR3 protein: CASSSPEEGGFQPQHF. CDR3 sequence (DNA): TGTGCCAGCAGCTCGCCCGAGGAGGGGGGGTTCCAGCCCCAGCATTTT. Full variable domain (outside the CDR3, taken from reference TRBV7-3 and TRBJ1-5): GAGVSQTPSNKVTEKGKYVELRCDPISGHTALYWYRQSLGQGPEFLIYFQGTGAADDSGLPNDRFFAVRPEGSVSTLKIQRTERGDSAVYLCASSSPEEGGFQPQHFGDGTRLSIL.

With respect to this clonotype: A read error may explain this, as a much larger clone is one base away. The missing conserved phenylalanine or tryptophan at the end of this CDR3 makes a read error likely. The rearrangement uses TRBV6-2 or TRBV6-3 and TRBJ1-5; no reliable D call. The length of the CDR3 is 11 residues. Trimming left V 2 bases short and J 9 bases short, with 5 bases between. The germline CDR1 and CDR2 sequences are MNHEY and SVGEGT. The CDR3 is CASSYERPQHS. In DNA, the CDR3 is TGTGCCAGCAGTTACGAAAGGCCCCAGCATTCT.

The V and J genes are TRBV28 and TRBJ2-3, with D maybe TRBD2 (7 bases). The germline V and J ends were trimmed by 3 bases and 1 base, with 17 bases remaining between them. The CDR3 extends over 17 amino acids. Germline V gene sequence: CDR1 MDHEN, CDR2 SYDVKM. CDR3 nucleotides: TGTGCCAGCAGTTTTTTCGGGGGGCGGACGGGCACAGATACGCAGTATTTT. Translated: CASSFFGGRTGTDTQYF.

The genes are TRBV27 and TRBJ1-5, with 7 nucleotides matching TRBD1. The CDR3 is 15 amino acids. Unmatched junction bases numbered 6, after V lost 5 bases and J lost 2 bases. CDR1 and CDR2 from the germline V gene are MNHEY and SMNVEV (reference sequence). CDR3 loop: CASSIRGLGNQPQHF. CDR3 bases: TGTGCCAGCAGTATCAGGGGGTTAGGCAATCAGCCCCAGCATTTT.

V gene TRBV6-5 combines with J gene TRBJ1-6; D is unclear. This CDR3 contains 12 residues. Germline CDR1 MNHEY, CDR2 SVGAGI. V lost 2 bases and J 10 bases, leaving 6 bases between the germline ends. This CDR3 is CASSYLTSPLHF. The CDR3 bases are TGTGCCAGCAGTTACCTAACCTCACCCCTCCACTTT.

This chain joins TRBV4-3 and TRBJ1-4, with D hard to call. The V end was cut by 1 base, the J end by 5 bases, with 14 bases between. The V gene's germline CDR1 is LGHNA and CDR2 YSLEER. CDR3 length: 16 amino acids. The CDR3 region is CASSQGEGPRNEKLFF. The CDR3 coding sequence is TGCGCCAGCAGCCAAGGGGAGGGCCCGAGGAATGAAAAACTGTTTTTT.

In its sample, this clonotype was seen many times. The chain combines TRBV7-2 with TRBJ1-1; D gene ambiguous. Germline CDR1 SGHTA, CDR2 FQGNSA. V was clipped by 5 bases and J by 0 bases, with 16 bases between them. CDR3 length: 16 residues. The CDR3 DNA is TGTGCCAGCAGCAAACACCAGCGCAGCATGAACACTGAAGCTTTCTTT. Amino acid sequence: CASSKHQRSMNTEAFF.